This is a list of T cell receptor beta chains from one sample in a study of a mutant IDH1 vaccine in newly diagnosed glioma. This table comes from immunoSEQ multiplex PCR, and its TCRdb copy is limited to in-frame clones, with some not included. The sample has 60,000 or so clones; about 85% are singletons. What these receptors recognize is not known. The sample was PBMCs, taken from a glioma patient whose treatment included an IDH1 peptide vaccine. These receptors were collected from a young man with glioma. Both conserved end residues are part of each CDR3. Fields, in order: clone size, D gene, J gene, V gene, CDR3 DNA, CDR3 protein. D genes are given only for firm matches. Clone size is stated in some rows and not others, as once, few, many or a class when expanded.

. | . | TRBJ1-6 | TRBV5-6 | TGTGCCAGCAGCTTGTCAGGGGCCTATAATTCACCCCTCCACTTT | CASSLSGAYNSPLHF
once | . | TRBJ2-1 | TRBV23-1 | TGCGCCAGCAGTCAATCGCGGGGAAAACGGTACAATGAGCAGTTCTTC | CASSQSRGKRYNEQFF
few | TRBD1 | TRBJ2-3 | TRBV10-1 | TGCGCCAGCAGTGCGGGGTCGGGACAGGGCTTCTCGGATACGCAGTATTTT | CASSAGSGQGFSDTQYF
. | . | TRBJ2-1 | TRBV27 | TGTGCCAGCAGTTTAGGCACAGGGAGGTACAATGAGCAGTTCTTC | CASSLGTGRYNEQFF
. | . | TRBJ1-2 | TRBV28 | TGTGCCAGCAGGGTCGGGGGCGGATATGGCTACACCTTC | CASRVGGGYGYTF
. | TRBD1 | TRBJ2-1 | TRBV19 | TGTGCCAGTAGTATACCAGGGGGTAGAGGCAATGAGCAGTTCTTC | CASSIPGGRGNEQFF
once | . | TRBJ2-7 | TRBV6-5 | TGTGCCAGCAGTGTGGGTATAGGTCCAGGGTACGAGCAGTACTTC | CASSVGIGPGYEQYF
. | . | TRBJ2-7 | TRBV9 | TGTGCCAGCAGCGTAGGGCACGGGACCTACGAGCAGTACTTC | CASSVGHGTYEQYF
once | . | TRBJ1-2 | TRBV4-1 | TGCGCCAGCAGCCAAGATGGGCAGGGAGGATATGGCTACACCTTC | CASSQDGQGGYGYTF
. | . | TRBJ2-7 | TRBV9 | TGTGCCAGCAGCGTAGGGGGGGTATCGGGCTACGAGCAGTACTTC | CASSVGGVSGYEQYF
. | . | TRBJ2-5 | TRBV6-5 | TGTGCCAGCAGTTGGGTAGACGGAGAGACCCAGTACTTC | CASSWVDGETQYF
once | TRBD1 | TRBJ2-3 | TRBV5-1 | TGCGCCAGCAGCTTGGGACAGGGGAGGGATACGCAGTATTTT | CASSLGQGRDTQYF
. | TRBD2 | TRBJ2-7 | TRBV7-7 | TGTGCCAGCAGCTTAGGCGGGGGACCTACCTACGAGCAGTACTTC | CASSLGGGPTYEQYF
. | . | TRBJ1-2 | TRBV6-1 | TGTGCCAGCAGCCCGGGAAGTAACTATGGCTACACCTTC | CASSPGSNYGYTF
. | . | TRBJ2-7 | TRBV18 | TGTGCCAGCTCACCGTTCGCCAGGGACTCTTCCTACGAGCAGTACTTC | CASSPFARDSSYEQYF
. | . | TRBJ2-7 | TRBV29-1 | TGCAGCGTTCTCAACCCTAAGACAAGCTCCTACGAGCAGTACTTC | CSVLNPKTSSYEQYF
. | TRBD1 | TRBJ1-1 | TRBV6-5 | TGTGCCAGCAGTCGACAGGGGGCCCTGAACACTGAAGCTTTCTTT | CASSRQGALNTEAFF
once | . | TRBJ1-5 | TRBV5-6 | TGTGCCAGCAGCTTTCAGGGGCATTATAGCAATCAGCCCCAGCATTTT | CASSFQGHYSNQPQHF
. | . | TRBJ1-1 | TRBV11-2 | TGTGCCAGCAGCTTAGGTCTCTTGCGGGGCGGAGACACTGAAGCTTTCTTT | CASSLGLLRGGDTEAFF
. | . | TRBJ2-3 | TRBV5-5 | TGTGCCAGCAATTTGGGAGGGGGGAGCACAGATACGCAGTATTTT | CASNLGGGSTDTQYF
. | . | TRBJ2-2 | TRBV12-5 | TGTGCTAGTGGGCCGGGACCCCCGAACACCGGGGAGCTGTTTTTT | CASGPGPPNTGELFF
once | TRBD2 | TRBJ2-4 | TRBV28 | TGTGCCAGCAGTTCCAGGCAGCGGGGGGGCTTCAAAAACATTCAGTACTTC | CASSSRQRGGFKNIQYF
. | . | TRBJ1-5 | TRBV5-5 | TGTGCCAGCAGCTTGGTTCTAGGGATTACCGTTCAGCCCCAGCATTTT | CASSLVLGITVQPQHF
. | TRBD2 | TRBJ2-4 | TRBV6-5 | TGTGCCAGCAGTTACTCATCTAGCGGGGGAAACATTCAGTACTTC | CASSYSSSGGNIQYF
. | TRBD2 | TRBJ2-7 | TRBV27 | TGTGCCAGCAGTTTACACGGGAGGAGCTCCTACGAGCAGTACTTC | CASSLHGRSSYEQYF
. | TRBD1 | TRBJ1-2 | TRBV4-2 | TGTGCCAGCAGCCAAGATCGGACAGGGGGCTATGGCTACACCTTC | CASSQDRTGGYGYTF
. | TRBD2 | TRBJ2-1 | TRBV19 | TGTGCCAGTAGCTTCACTAGCGGGGGGGACAATGAGCAGTTCTTC | CASSFTSGGDNEQFF
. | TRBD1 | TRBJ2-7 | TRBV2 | TGTGCCAGCAGTACAGGGACAGGGTTGTCGAGGGAGCAGTACTTC | CASSTGTGLSREQYF
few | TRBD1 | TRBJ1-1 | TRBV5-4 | TGTGCCAGCAGCCCGGACAGGGGGCCATCCACTGAAGCTTTCTTT | CASSPDRGPSTEAFF
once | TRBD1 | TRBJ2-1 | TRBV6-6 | TGTGCCAGCAGTCAAGGGCAGGGGGCGAGAAATGAGCAGTTCTTC | CASSQGQGARNEQFF
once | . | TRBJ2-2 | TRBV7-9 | TGTGCCAGCAGCCCTAGCCGTCGCTCGAACACCGGGGAGCTGTTTTTT | CASSPSRRSNTGELFF
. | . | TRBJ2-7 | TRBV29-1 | TGCAGCGCTCGGACAGGGACTACCTACGAGCAGTACTTC | CSARTGTTYEQYF
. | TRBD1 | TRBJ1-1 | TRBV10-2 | TGCGCCAGCATTCCCTCGACAGGGAAACACAGGGAAGCTTTCTTT | CASIPSTGKHREAFF
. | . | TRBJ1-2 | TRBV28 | TGTGCCAGCAGGAGCACTACCACAACTAACTATGGCTACACCTTC | CASRSTTTTNYGYTF
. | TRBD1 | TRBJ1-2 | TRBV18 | TGTGCCAGCTCAAGGGGACAGGGGCGATTCTATGGCTACACCTTC | CASSRGQGRFYGYTF
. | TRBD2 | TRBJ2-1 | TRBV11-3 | TGTGCCAGCAGCCTAGCCGGGGGGTCGGCCTACAATGAGCAGTTCTTC | CASSLAGGSAYNEQFF
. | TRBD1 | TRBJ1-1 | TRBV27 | TGTGCCAGCAGCCCGGGGCAGGGGGTCGGGGTAGCTTTCTTT | CASSPGQGVGVAFF
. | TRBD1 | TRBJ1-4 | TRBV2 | TGTGCCAGCAGTGAAACGCAGGGGGATGAAAAACTGTTTTTT | CASSETQGDEKLFF
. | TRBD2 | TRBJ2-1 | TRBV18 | TGTGCCAGCTCATCCCCAGGTCTAGCGGGGGGGCTCAATGAGCAGTTCTTC | CASSSPGLAGGLNEQFF
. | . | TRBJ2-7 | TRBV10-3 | TGTGCCATCAGTGAGTCCGTCCCAGGGCCGGAGTACTTC | CAISESVPGPEYF
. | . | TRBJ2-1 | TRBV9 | TGTGCCAGCAGCGTAGGAGACAATGAGCAGTTCTTC | CASSVGDNEQFF
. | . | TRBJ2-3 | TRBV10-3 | TGTGCCATCAGCCCTTTCCCCTTAGACACAGATACGCAGTATTTT | CAISPFPLDTDTQYF